These 17 T cell receptor beta chains were all obtained from the same sample, sequenced in a study of identical twins. TCRdb passed the 5' RACE reads through MiXCR, listing each CDR3 protein once. The data contain 460,000 or so distinct CDR3 sequences, approximately 15% of them seen just once; the ten biggest clones take up around 0.48%. This same sample was also taken into another study, of yellow fever vaccine responses in identical twins.

Sequencing input: CD4+ T cells sorted from blood. All receptors come from a woman younger than 35 in good health.

The J gene is TRBJ2-1, the V gene TRBV18; maybe TRBD1 (6 bases). Germline loops: CDR1 KGHSH, CDR2 LQKENI. The CDR3 sequence is 16 residues long. Trimming shortened V by 1 base and J by 0 bases, and 10 bases separated the two germline ends. The CDR3 region is CASSPRDKVSYNEQFF. CDR3 coding DNA: TGTGCCAGCTCACCACGGGACAAAGTCTCCTACAATGAGCAGTTCTTC.

The CDR3 DNA reads TGCAGTGCTAGAGTGCCGTGGGGTTCCTACGAGCAGTACTTC. Amino acids: CSARVPWGSYEQYF. The chain carries TRBV20-1 and TRBJ2-7, with unresolved D. Trimming shortened V by 1 base and J by 1 base, and 11 bases separated the two germline ends. The CDR3 runs 14 residues. The germline V gene has CDR1 DFQATT and CDR2 SNEGSKA (reference sequence).

This chain uses TRBV20-1 with TRBJ1-5; D ambiguous. The CDR3 consists of 14 residues. CDR1 DFQATT and CDR2 SNEGSKA come from the germline V gene (reference sequence). Trimming stripped 1 base from V and 5 bases from J, with 12 bases between. The CDR3 here is CSARVVVGDQPQHF. The CDR3 DNA reads as TGCAGTGCTAGAGTGGTTGTTGGGGATCAGCCCCAGCATTTT.

This clonotype was detected a few times. The chain has TRBV10-3 and TRBJ1-2, with unresolved D. Per germline, CDR1 ENHRY and CDR2 SYGVKD. V shed 2 bases and J shed 10 bases, with 14 bases lying between them. CDR3 length equals 13 residues. CDR3 nucleotide sequence: TGTGCCATCAGTGAGCCGGAAAACCCGCACTACACCTTC. Translating gives CAISEPENPHYTF.

In this sample, this clonotype turned up many times. The rearrangement uses TRBV6-2 or TRBV6-3 and TRBJ2-7; TRBD2 matches at 7 bases. This CDR3 contains 13 residues. Germline V lookup: CDR1 MNHEY, CDR2 SVGEGT. The J segment lost 3 bases and the V segment lost 10 bases, leaving 9 bases of the junction unmatched. Written as DNA, the CDR3 is TGTGCCACCGGGACTACCTTTGTCTACGAGCAGTACTTC. Protein: CATGTTFVYEQYF.

This chain joins TRBV25-1 and TRBJ1-6, with 11 positions matching TRBD1. The V segment lost 2 bases and the J segment 9 bases; nucleotides outside the gene matches: 3. There are 15 residues in the CDR3. Per the germline V gene, CDR1 is MGHDK and CDR2 is SYGVNS. The CDR3 spells CASSERDRGSSPLHF. The CDR3 DNA reads TGTGCCAGCAGTGAAAGGGACAGGGGGAGTTCACCCCTCCACTTT.

This clonotype has only a few counts. The rearrangement links TRBV5-1 to TRBJ2-2, with D uncertain. V was clipped by 3 bases and J by 9 bases, with 12 bases between them. The CDR3 has 13 residues. Germline V gene lookup returns CDR1 SGHRS and CDR2 YFSETQ. The CDR3 sequence is CASSSRDNRELFF. As DNA, the CDR3 is TGCGCCAGCAGCTCCAGAGACAACCGGGAGCTGTTTTTT.

This chain joins TRBV7-9 and TRBJ2-7, with 8 nucleotides matching TRBD1. The CDR3 has 14 residues. V trimming: 5 bases; J trimming: 2 bases; junction bases outside the gene matches: 5. Germline CDR1 is SEHNR and CDR2 is FQNEAQ (reference sequence). This CDR3 reads CASSKQGGPYEQYF. CDR3 nucleotides: TGTGCCAGCAGCAAACAGGGGGGACCCTACGAGCAGTACTTC.

The chain is built from TRBV3-1 and TRBJ2-7, with 11 bases aligning to TRBD2. The V gene's germline CDR1 is LGHDT and CDR2 YNNKEL (reference sequence). The junction had 5 bases not matched to a gene; V was cut back by 4 bases and J by 0 bases. The CDR3 is made up of 16 amino acids. Here the CDR3 DNA reads TGTGCCAGCAGCCCAGAGACTAGCGGGAACTCCTACGAGCAGTACTTC. As protein: CASSPETSGNSYEQYF.

V gene TRBV12-5 combines with J gene TRBJ2-3; D unresolved. Germline CDR1 is LGHNT and CDR2 is FRNRAP. The CDR3 length is 13 residues. The V end lost 4 bases, the J end lost 6 bases, and 11 bases lay between the germline ends. The DNA of the CDR3 is TGTGCTAGTGGTTCCCCTCTTCAGGATACGCAGTATTTT. Residues: CASGSPLQDTQYF.

This chain connects TRBV5-1 to TRBJ2-3; D may match TRBD1 or TRBD2 (6 bases each). Trimming removed 4 bases at V and 0 bases at J, with 15 bases between. This CDR3 is built from 16 residues. The germline gives CDR1 SGHRS, CDR2 YFSETQ. CDR3 amino acids: CASSQIGGGSTDTQYF. The CDR3 bases are TGCGCCAGCAGCCAAATAGGAGGGGGTAGCACAGATACGCAGTATTTT.

This sequence joins TRBV11-1 and TRBJ2-7; 7 bases agree with TRBD1. V trimming: 5 bases; J trimming: 3 bases; junction bases outside the gene matches: 4. Looked up from germline, CDR1 is SGHAT and CDR2 is FQDESV (reference sequence). This CDR3 spans 13 amino acids. The CDR3 reads CASSGYRGYEQYF. CDR3 coding DNA: TGTGCCAGCAGCGGATACAGGGGCTACGAGCAGTACTTC.

V and J are TRBV20-1 and TRBJ2-7, with TRBD1 matching 7 bases. This CDR3 is built from 16 residues. The V gene's germline CDR1 is DFQATT and CDR2 SNEGSKA (reference sequence). V lost 3 bases and J lost 0; bases outside the gene matches: 11. CDR3 DNA sequence: TGCAGTGCTAGTTCCACCGGGACAGCGAGCTCCTACGAGCAGTACTTC. It specifies CSASSTGTASSYEQYF.

This clonotype was picked up a small number of times. This sequence joins TRBV24-1 and TRBJ2-2; D might be TRBD2 (6 bases). This CDR3 has 16 residues. Germline loops: CDR1 KGHDR, CDR2 SFDVKD. V was trimmed by 3 bases and J by 5 bases, leaving 15 bases between them. This CDR3 is CATSDPGGVLTGELFF. CDR3 coding DNA: TGTGCCACCAGTGATCCAGGCGGGGTTCTTACCGGGGAGCTGTTTTTT.

There are a few counts of this clonotype. This chain uses TRBV27 with TRBJ2-3; TRBD2 matches 8 bases. With V trimmed by 6 bases and J by 7 bases, 12 bases remained unmatched. Germline CDR1 is MNHEY and CDR2 is SMNVEV (reference sequence). The CDR3 runs 15 residues. In DNA form, the CDR3 reads TGTGCCAGCAGATCCTCGGGAGGGCCCTCGTATACGCAGTATTTT. This gives the protein CASRSSGGPSYTQYF.

This clonotype turned up a few times. This chain links TRBV20-1 with TRBJ1-5; the D gene is possibly TRBD1 (5 bases). CDR1 is DFQATT, CDR2 SNEGSKA, per germline (reference sequence). The CDR3 has 15 residues. V lost 1 base and J 5 bases, leaving 15 bases between the germline ends. CDR3 sequence: CSARVAWGIDQPQHF. Here the CDR3 DNA reads TGCAGTGCTAGAGTTGCTTGGGGGATTGATCAGCCCCAGCATTTT.

This clonotype was seen a handful of times. The chain couples TRBV7-9 to TRBJ2-2; D is possibly TRBD1 or TRBD2 (6 bases each). The CDR3 sequence is 16 residues long. Looked up from germline, CDR1 is SEHNR and CDR2 is FQNEAQ (reference sequence). The V and J ends lost 6 bases and 7 bases respectively, with 21 bases between them. DNA for the CDR3: TGTGCCAGCAGACCCTCCGCCGGGGGCCTCGGCGGGGAGCTGTTTTTT. Translated: CASRPSAGGLGGELFF.